This is a list of T cell receptor beta chains from one sample in a study of blood T cells in healthy people across ages. TCRdb reprocessed the 5' RACE reads with MiXCR, giving one entry per CDR3 protein. This table has about 400,000 distinct CDR3 sequences, roughly half appearing once. Material: blood. The receptors originated from a man aged 55 to 70 in good health. Both conserved end residues are part of each CDR3. Each record gives: clone size, D gene, V gene, J gene, CDR3 protein, CDR3 DNA. D genes are given only for firm matches. Size is stated for part of the rows, as once, few or many counts, or as a class when the clone is expanded.

-	TRBD2	TRBV5-8	TRBJ2-5	CASSLAGTSPRETQYF	TGTGCCAGCAGCTTGGCCGGGACTAGCCCCAGAGAGACCCAGTACTTC
-	TRBD2	TRBV4-3	TRBJ2-5	CASSQDYRGTSGGFQETQYF	TGCGCCAGCAGCCAAGATTATAGAGGGACTAGCGGGGGGTTCCAAGAGACCCAGTACTTC
-	TRBD2	TRBV4-2	TRBJ2-3	CASSQALAGGGDTQYF	TGTGCCAGCAGCCAAGCACTAGCGGGGGGTGGAGATACGCAGTATTTT
-	-	TRBV2	TRBJ1-6	CASSGQSGSYNSPLHF	TGTGCCAGCAGTGGACAATCGGGCTCCTATAATTCACCCCTCCACTTT
-	TRBD1	TRBV20-1	TRBJ1-5	CSALQGISQPQHF	TGCAGTGCTCTACAGGGGATCAGTCAGCCCCAGCATTTT
-	-	TRBV12-3/TRBV12-4	TRBJ2-3	CASSLARRDGTDTQYF	TGTGCCAGCAGTTTAGCGCGGCGGGATGGCACAGATACGCAGTATTTT
few	TRBD2	TRBV7-2	TRBJ2-3	CASTTGGGPTDTQYF	TGTGCCAGCACCACGGGGGGAGGGCCAACAGATACGCAGTATTTT
few	-	TRBV6-2/TRBV6-3	TRBJ2-7	CASSFPTASYEQYF	TGTGCCAGCAGTTTCCCGACAGCCTCCTACGAGCAGTACTTC
many	-	TRBV6-5	TRBJ2-1	CASSAGLNYNEQFF	TGTGCCAGCAGCGCCGGACTAAACTACAATGAGCAGTTCTTC
-	-	TRBV25-1	TRBJ2-1	CANSGRRDTGGEQFF	TGTGCCAACAGTGGAAGGAGGGACACCGGAGGTGAGCAGTTCTTC
-	-	TRBV9	TRBJ2-1	CASSDGTGDAGGPYNEQFF	TGTGCCAGCAGCGATGGGACAGGGGATGCGGGAGGGCCTTACAATGAGCAGTTCTTC
-	-	TRBV11-2	TRBJ2-7	CASSLDPSPYNEQYF	TGTGCCAGCAGCTTAGATCCCAGCCCTTACAATGAGCAGTACTTC
-	TRBD2	TRBV6-5	TRBJ2-7	CASSKLPTSGRAEQYF	TGTGCCAGCAGCAAACTCCCGACTAGCGGGAGGGCAGAGCAGTACTTC
-	-	TRBV6-2/TRBV6-3	TRBJ2-1	CASSRTNNEQFF	TGTGCCAGCAGTCGGACAAACAATGAGCAGTTCTTC
many	-	TRBV7-9	TRBJ2-5	CASSLEGGEQYF	TGTGCCAGCAGCTTAGAGGGGGGAGAGCAGTACTTC
-	-	TRBV7-2	TRBJ2-3	CTSSLDRGAVTDTQYF	TGTACCAGCAGCTTAGATCGGGGAGCGGTCACAGATACGCAGTATTTT
-	-	TRBV11-1	TRBJ1-4	CASSSGQHLSKLFF	TGTGCCAGCAGCTCTGGACAGCACCTTTCGAAACTGTTTTTT
few	-	TRBV6-1	TRBJ2-4	CASSPSPGRPTKNIQYF	TGTGCCAGCAGCCCTTCCCCGGGACGGCCCACCAAAAACATTCAGTACTTC
-	TRBD2	TRBV4-3	TRBJ2-7	CASSQNSGRYEQYF	TGCGCCAGCAGCCAAAATAGCGGGAGATACGAGCAGTACTTC
-	-	TRBV27	TRBJ2-3	CASSSPASQGSTDTQYF	TGTGCCAGCAGTTCGCCGGCTTCGCAGGGCAGCACAGATACGCAGTATTTT
-	-	TRBV27	TRBJ2-5	CASSLRTRGTQYF	TGTGCCAGCAGTTTACGGACGCGTGGGACCCAGTACTTC
few	-	TRBV6-5	TRBJ2-7	CASSYSTAAYEQYF	TGTGCCAGCAGTTACTCGACGGCCGCCTACGAGCAGTACTTC
-	-	TRBV28	TRBJ2-7	CASSLSADEQYF	TGTGCCAGCAGTTTATCTGCGGACGAGCAGTACTTC
-	-	TRBV7-6	TRBJ2-2	CASSLDALQTGELFF	TGTGCCAGCAGCTTAGATGCACTTCAAACCGGGGAGCTGTTTTTT
-	TRBD2	TRBV27	TRBJ2-1	CASSGRTSGRPPSSYNEQFF	TGTGCCAGCAGCGGCAGGACTAGCGGGAGGCCACCGAGCTCCTACAATGAGCAGTTCTTC
-	-	TRBV6-5	TRBJ2-1	CASRGDGYNEQFF	TGTGCCAGCAGGGGGGACGGCTACAATGAGCAGTTCTTC
few	TRBD2	TRBV20-1	TRBJ2-1	CSARDLGLGYNEQFF	TGCAGTGCTAGAGATTTAGGACTAGGTTACAATGAGCAGTTCTTC
few	TRBD2	TRBV7-2	TRBJ2-3	CASSLRTSGRDTQYF	TGTGCCAGCAGCCTTCGGACTAGCGGGAGAGATACGCAGTATTTT
few	-	TRBV24-1	TRBJ1-5	CATSDPPENQPQHF	TGTGCCACCAGTGATCCTCCTGAGAATCAGCCCCAGCATTTT
-	-	TRBV20-1	TRBJ2-3	CNARRQVVLTDTQYF	TGCAATGCTAGAAGGCAGGTTGTCCTCACAGATACGCAGTATTTT
-	TRBD2	TRBV2	TRBJ2-7	CASSPTGTSSYEQYF	TGTGCCAGCAGTCCGACTGGGACTAGTTCCTACGAGCAGTACTTC
-	TRBD1	TRBV9	TRBJ2-7	CASSVGQGANYEQYF	TGTGCCAGCAGCGTGGGACAGGGGGCAAACTACGAGCAGTACTTC
-	-	TRBV18	TRBJ1-1	CASSPQGSTEAFF	TGTGCCAGCTCACCACAGGGGTCCACTGAAGCTTTCTTT
-	-	TRBV9	TRBJ2-3	CASSYTKVTDTQYF	TGTGCCAGCAGCTACACCAAGGTCACAGATACGCAGTATTTT
-	-	TRBV20-1	TRBJ2-7	CSARGQDRREEQYF	TGCAGTGCTAGAGGACAAGACCGAAGGGAAGAGCAGTACTTC
-	TRBD2	TRBV7-8	TRBJ2-1	CASGSERGGSEQFF	TGTGCCAGCGGGTCGGAGCGGGGGGGCAGTGAGCAGTTCTTC
many	TRBD1	TRBV12-3/TRBV12-4	TRBJ1-2	CASSPRGDRGYGYTF	TGTGCCAGCAGTCCGCGGGGGGACAGGGGCTATGGCTACACCTTC
few	TRBD2	TRBV2	TRBJ2-4	CASSVGTGSSGRVRAKNIQYF	TGTGCCAGCAGTGTAGGGACAGGATCTAGCGGGAGGGTCAGAGCCAAAAACATTCAGTACTTC
few	-	TRBV4-2	TRBJ1-4	CASSQDFQSEKLFF	TGTGCCAGCAGCCAAGATTTCCAGAGTGAAAAACTGTTTTTT
-	-	TRBV24-1	TRBJ2-1	CATSEEGRLDDEQFF	TGTGCCACCAGTGAGGAGGGCAGATTGGACGATGAGCAGTTCTTC
-	TRBD2	TRBV7-2	TRBJ2-4	CASSPQGASGLAKNIQYF	TGTGCCAGCAGCCCGCAGGGCGCTAGCGGCCTAGCCAAAAACATTCAGTACTTC
once	-	TRBV12-3/TRBV12-4	TRBJ1-1	CASSSYSARAFF	TGTGCCAGCAGTTCCTACAGTGCCCGCGCTTTCTTT
-	TRBD2	TRBV20-1	TRBJ2-4	CSAKGAGGPLLTGEQYF	TGCAGTGCTAAAGGAGCGGGAGGGCCTCTCCTTACGGGAGAGCAGTACTTC
once	-	TRBV4-3	TRBJ2-3	CASSQDEALGNTQYF	TGCGCCAGCAGCCAAGATGAGGCCCTGGGAAATACGCAGTATTTT
-	TRBD2	TRBV20-1	TRBJ2-1	CSASRTSGGARYNEQFF	TGCAGTGCTAGTAGGACTAGCGGGGGGGCCAGGTACAATGAGCAGTTCTTC
-	TRBD1	TRBV7-9	TRBJ1-2	CASTSAGTGRGYTF	TGTGCCAGCACCTCTGCGGGGACAGGGAGGGGCTACACCTTC
-	TRBD1	TRBV2	TRBJ2-5	CASSETGGWETQYF	TGTGCCAGCAGTGAGACAGGGGGATGGGAGACCCAGTACTTC
-	TRBD1	TRBV7-2	TRBJ2-7	CASTDRGSYEQYF	TGTGCCAGCACGGACAGGGGCTCCTACGAGCAGTACTTC
-	-	TRBV7-2	TRBJ1-5	CVSSLGQIINQPQHF	TGTGTCAGCAGCTTGGGCCAGATTATCAATCAGCCCCAGCATTTT
few	-	TRBV28	TRBJ1-2	CASSAYVQGYGYTF	TGTGCCAGCAGTGCTTACGTACAGGGTTATGGCTACACCTTC
few	-	TRBV20-1	TRBJ2-1	CSARDVGIYNEQFF	TGCAGTGCTAGAGATGTAGGGATTTACAATGAGCAGTTCTTC
-	TRBD1	TRBV20-1	TRBJ2-3	CSAMTGGPLNTQYF	TGCAGTGCCATGACAGGGGGCCCACTGAATACGCAGTATTTT
few	TRBD2	TRBV4-2	TRBJ2-1	CASSQVAGARGEQFF	TGTGCCAGCAGCCAAGTAGCGGGAGCAAGGGGTGAGCAGTTCTTC
once	-	TRBV12-3/TRBV12-4	TRBJ1-2	CASGGGARNGYTF	TGTGCCAGCGGAGGGGGGGCGCGGAATGGCTACACCTTC
-	-	TRBV7-2	TRBJ2-3	CASRQNPSSTDTQYF	TGTGCCAGCAGGCAAAACCCTTCTAGCACAGATACGCAGTATTTT
-	TRBD2	TRBV28	TRBJ2-3	CASSFRGRALNTQYF	TGTGCCAGCAGTTTCCGCGGGAGGGCTTTGAATACGCAGTATTTT
few	TRBD1	TRBV27	TRBJ2-1	CASSVAGDRPSNEQFF	TGTGCCAGCAGTGTGGCTGGGGACAGGCCCTCCAATGAGCAGTTCTTC
-	TRBD1	TRBV5-1	TRBJ2-1	CASSLAPRGTGAHEQFF	TGCGCCAGCAGCTTGGCCCCCCGGGGGACAGGGGCCCATGAGCAGTTCTTC
-	-	TRBV7-9	TRBJ2-5	CASSLSDGWEQYF	TGTGCCAGCAGCTTGTCCGACGGATGGGAGCAGTACTTC
-	TRBD1	TRBV18	TRBJ2-5	CASSTTGGETQYF	TGTGCCAGCTCAACGACAGGGGGAGAGACCCAGTACTTC